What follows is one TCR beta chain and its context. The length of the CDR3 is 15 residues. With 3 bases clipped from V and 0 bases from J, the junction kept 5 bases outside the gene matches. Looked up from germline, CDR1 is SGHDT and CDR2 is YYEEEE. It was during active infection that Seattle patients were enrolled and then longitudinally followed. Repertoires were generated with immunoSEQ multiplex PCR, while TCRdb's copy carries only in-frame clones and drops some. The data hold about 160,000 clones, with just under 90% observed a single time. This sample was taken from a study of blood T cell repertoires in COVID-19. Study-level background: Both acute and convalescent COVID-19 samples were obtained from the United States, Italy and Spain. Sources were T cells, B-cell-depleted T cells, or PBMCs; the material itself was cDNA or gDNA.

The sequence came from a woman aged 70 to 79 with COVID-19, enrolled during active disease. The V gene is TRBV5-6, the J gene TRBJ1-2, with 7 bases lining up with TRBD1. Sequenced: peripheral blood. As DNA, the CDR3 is TGTGCCAGCAGCTCGACAGGGCGGGCTAACTATGGCTACACCTTC. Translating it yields CASSSTGRANYGYTF.